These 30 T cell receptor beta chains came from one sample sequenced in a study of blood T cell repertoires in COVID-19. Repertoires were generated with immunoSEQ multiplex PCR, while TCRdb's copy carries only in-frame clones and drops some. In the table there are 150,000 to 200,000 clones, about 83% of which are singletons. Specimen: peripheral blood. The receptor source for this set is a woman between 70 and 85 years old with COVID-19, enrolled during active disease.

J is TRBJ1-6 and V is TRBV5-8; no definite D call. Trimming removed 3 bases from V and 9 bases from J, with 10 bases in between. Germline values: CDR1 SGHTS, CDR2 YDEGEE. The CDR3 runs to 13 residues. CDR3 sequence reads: CASSSESSSPLHF. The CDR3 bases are TGTGCCAGCAGCTCCGAGTCGAGTTCACCCCTCCACTTT.

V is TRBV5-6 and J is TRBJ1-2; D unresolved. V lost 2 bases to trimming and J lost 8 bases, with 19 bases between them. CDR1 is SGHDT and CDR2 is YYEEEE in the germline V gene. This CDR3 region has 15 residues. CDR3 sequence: CASSLLSGPGWGYTF. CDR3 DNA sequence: TGTGCCAGCAGCTTATTGAGCGGACCTGGGTGGGGCTACACCTTC.

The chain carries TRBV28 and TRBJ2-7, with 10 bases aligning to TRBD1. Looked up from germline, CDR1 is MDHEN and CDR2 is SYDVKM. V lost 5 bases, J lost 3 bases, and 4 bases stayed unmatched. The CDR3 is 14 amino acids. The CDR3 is CASSHRTGGYEQYF. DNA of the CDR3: TGTGCCAGCAGTCACCGGACAGGGGGCTACGAGCAGTACTTC. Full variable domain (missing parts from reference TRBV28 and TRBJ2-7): DVKVTQSSRYLVKRTGEKVFLECVQDMDHENMFWYRQDPGLGLRLIYFSYDVKMKEKGDIPEGYSVSREKKERFSLILESASTNQTSMYLCASSHRTGGYEQYFGPGTRLTVT.

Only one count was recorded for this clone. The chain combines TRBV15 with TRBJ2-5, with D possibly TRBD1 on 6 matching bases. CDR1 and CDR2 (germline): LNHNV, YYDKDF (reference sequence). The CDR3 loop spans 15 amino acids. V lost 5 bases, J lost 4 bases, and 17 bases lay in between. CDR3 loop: CATSPLQGEGETQYF. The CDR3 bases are TGTGCCACCAGCCCCTTACAGGGTGAGGGAGAGACCCAGTACTTC.

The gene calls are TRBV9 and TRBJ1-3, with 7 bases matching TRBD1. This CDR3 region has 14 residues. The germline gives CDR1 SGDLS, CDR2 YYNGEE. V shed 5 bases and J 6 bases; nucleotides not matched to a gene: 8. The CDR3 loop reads CASSANRGLNTIYF. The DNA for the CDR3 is TGTGCCAGCAGTGCCAACAGGGGTTTAAACACCATATATTTT.

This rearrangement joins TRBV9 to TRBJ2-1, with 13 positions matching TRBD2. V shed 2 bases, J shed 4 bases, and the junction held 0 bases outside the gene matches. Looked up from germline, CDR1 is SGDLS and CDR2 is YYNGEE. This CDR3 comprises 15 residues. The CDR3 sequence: CASSVTSGRYNEQFF. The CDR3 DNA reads TGTGCCAGCAGCGTGACTAGCGGGAGGTACAATGAGCAGTTCTTC.

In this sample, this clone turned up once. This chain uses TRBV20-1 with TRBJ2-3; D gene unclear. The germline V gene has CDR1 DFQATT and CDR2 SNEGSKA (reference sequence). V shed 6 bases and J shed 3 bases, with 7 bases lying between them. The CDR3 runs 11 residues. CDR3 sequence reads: CSADGTDTQYF. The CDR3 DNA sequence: TGCAGTGCCGACGGGACAGATACGCAGTATTTT.

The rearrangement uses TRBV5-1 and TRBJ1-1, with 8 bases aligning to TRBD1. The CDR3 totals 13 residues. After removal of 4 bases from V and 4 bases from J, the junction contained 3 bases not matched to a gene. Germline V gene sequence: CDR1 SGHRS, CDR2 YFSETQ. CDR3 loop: CASSITGGTEAFF. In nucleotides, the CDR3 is TGCGCCAGCAGCATCACAGGGGGCACTGAAGCTTTCTTT.

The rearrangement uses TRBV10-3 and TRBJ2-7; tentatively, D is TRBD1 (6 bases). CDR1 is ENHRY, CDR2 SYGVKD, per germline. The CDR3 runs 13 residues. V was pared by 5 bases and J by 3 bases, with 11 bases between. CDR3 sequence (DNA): TGTGCCATCAGTACCCGGGACAACTACGAGCAGTACTTC. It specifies CAISTRDNYEQYF.

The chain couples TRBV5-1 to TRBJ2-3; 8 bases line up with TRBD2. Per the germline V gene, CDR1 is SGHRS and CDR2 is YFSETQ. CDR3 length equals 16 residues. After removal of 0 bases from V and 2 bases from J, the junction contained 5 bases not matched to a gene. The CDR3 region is CASSLEPAGDTDTQYF. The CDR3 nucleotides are TGCGCCAGCAGCTTGGAGCCAGCGGGAGACACAGATACGCAGTATTTT. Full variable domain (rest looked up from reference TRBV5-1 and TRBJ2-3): KAGVTQTPRYLIKTRGQQVTLSCSPISGHRSVSWYQQTPGQGLQFLFEYFSETQRNKGNFPGRFSGRQFSNSRSEMNVSTLELGDSALYLCASSLEPAGDTDTQYFGPGTRLTVL.

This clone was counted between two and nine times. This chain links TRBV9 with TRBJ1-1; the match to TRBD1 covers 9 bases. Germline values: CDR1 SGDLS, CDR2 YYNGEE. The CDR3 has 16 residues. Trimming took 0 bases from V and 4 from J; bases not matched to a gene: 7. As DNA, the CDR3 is TGTGCCAGCAGCGTAGATCGGACAGGGGAGGGCACTGAAGCTTTCTTT. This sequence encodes CASSVDRTGEGTEAFF.

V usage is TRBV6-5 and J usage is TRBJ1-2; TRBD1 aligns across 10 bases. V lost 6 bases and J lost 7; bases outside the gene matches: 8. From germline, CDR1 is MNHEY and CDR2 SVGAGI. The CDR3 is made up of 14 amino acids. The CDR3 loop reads CASSRSDRGLGYTF. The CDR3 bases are TGTGCCAGCAGCCGATCCGACAGGGGGCTTGGCTACACCTTC.

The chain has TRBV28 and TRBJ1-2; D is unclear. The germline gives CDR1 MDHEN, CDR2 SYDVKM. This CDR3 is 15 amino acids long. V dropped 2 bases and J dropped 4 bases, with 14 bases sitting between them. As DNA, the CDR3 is TGTGCCAGCAGTTTAACGGGAGGGCTGCTCTATGGCTACACCTTC. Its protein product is CASSLTGGLLYGYTF.

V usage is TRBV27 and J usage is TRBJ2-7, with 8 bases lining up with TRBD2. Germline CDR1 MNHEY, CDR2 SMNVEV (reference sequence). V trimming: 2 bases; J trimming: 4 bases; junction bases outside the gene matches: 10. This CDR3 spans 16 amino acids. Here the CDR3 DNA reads TGTGCCAGCAGTTTAGCGGGAGGCCCTCCGGGGTACGAGCAGTACTTC. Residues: CASSLAGGPPGYEQYF.

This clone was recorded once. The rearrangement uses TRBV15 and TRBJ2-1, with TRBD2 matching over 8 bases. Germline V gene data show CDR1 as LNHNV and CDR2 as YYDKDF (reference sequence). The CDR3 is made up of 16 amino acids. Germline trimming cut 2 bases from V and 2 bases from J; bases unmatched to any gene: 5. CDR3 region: CATSRTGTRTYNEQFF. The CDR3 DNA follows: TGTGCCACCAGCAGAACCGGGACTAGGACCTACAATGAGCAGTTCTTC.

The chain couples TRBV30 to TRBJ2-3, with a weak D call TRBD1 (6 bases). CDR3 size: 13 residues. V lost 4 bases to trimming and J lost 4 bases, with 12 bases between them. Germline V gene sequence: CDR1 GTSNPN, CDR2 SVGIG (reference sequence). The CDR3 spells CAWKNTGSDTQYF. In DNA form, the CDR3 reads TGTGCCTGGAAAAACACAGGGTCAGATACGCAGTATTTT.

CDR3 amino acids: CASSFGLSTDTQYF. The CDR3 bases are TGTGCCAGCAGTTTTGGCTTAAGCACAGATACGCAGTATTTT. This rearrangement joins TRBV27 to TRBJ2-3; D is ambiguous. Germline-derived CDR1 and CDR2 are MNHEY and SMNVEV (reference sequence). This CDR3 has 14 residues. V lost 3 bases and J 0 bases, leaving 7 bases between the germline ends.

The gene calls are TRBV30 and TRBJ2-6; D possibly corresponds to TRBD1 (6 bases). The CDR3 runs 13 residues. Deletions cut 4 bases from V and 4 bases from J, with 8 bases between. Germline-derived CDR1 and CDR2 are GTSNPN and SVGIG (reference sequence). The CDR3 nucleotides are TGTGCCTGGAACAGGGCCGGGGCCAACGTCCTGACTTTC. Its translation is CAWNRAGANVLTF.

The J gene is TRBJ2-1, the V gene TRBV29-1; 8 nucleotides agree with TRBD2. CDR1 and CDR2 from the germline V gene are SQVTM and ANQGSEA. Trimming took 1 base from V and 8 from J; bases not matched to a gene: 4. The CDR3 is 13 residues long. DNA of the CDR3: TGCAGCGTTGAAGCGGGAGGGTTGCATGAGCAGTTCTTC. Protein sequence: CSVEAGGLHEQFF.

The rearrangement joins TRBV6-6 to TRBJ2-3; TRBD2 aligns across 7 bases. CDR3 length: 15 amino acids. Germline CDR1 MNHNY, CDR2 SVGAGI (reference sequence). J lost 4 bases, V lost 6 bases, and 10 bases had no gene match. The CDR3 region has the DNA TGTGCCAGCAGGAGTCCTTCTAGCGGAGCAGATACGCAGTATTTT. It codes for CASRSPSSGADTQYF.

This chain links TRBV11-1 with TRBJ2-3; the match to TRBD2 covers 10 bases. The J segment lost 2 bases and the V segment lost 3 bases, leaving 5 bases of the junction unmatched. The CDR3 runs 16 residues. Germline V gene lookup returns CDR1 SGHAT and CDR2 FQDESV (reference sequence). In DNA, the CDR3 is TGTGCCAGCAGCTTGGCACTAGCGGGATTCACAGATACGCAGTATTTT. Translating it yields CASSLALAGFTDTQYF. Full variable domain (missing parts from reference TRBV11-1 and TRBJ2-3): EAEVAQSPRYKITEKSQAVAFWCDPISGHATLYWYRQILGQGPELLVQFQDESVVDDSQLPKDRFSAERLKGVDSTLKIQPAELGDSAMYLCASSLALAGFTDTQYFGPGTRLTVL.

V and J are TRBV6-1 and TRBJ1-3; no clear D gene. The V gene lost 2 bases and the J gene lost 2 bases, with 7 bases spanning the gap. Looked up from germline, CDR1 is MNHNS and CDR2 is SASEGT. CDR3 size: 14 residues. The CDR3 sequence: CASSEFAAGNTIYF. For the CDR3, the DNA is TGTGCCAGCAGTGAATTTGCAGCTGGAAACACCATATATTTT.

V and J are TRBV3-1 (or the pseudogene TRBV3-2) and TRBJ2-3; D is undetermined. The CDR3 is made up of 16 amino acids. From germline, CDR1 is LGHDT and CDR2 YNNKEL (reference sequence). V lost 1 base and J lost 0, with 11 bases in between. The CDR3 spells CASSQASPTSTDTQYF. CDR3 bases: TGTGCCAGCAGCCAAGCTTCCCCGACTAGCACAGATACGCAGTATTTT.

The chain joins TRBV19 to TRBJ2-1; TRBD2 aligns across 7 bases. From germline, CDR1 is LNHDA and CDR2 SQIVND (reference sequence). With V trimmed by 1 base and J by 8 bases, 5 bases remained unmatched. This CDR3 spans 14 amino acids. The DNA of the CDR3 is TGTGCCAGTAGTATAGCGGGAGGTCGATATGAGCAGTTCTTC. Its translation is CASSIAGGRYEQFF.

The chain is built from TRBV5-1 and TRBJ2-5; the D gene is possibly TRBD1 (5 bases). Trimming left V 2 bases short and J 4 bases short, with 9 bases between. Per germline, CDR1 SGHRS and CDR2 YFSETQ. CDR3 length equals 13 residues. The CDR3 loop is CASSFGRAETQYF. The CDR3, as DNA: TGCGCCAGCAGCTTTGGCAGGGCAGAGACCCAGTACTTC. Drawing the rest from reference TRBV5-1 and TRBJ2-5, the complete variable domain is KAGVTQTPRYLIKTRGQQVTLSCSPISGHRSVSWYQQTPGQGLQFLFEYFSETQRNKGNFPGRFSGRQFSNSRSEMNVSTLELGDSALYLCASSFGRAETQYFGPGTRLLVL.

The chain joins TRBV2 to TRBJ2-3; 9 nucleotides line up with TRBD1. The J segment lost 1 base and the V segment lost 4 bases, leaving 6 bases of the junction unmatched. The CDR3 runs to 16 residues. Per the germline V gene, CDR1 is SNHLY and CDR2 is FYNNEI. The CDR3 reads CASSGQGDVGTDTQYF. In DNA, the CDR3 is TGTGCCAGCAGTGGACAGGGGGATGTCGGCACAGATACGCAGTATTTT.

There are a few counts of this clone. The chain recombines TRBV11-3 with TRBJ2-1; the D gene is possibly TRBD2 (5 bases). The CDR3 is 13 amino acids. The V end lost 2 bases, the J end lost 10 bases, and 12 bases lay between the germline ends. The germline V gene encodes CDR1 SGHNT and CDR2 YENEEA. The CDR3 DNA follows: TGTGCCAGCAGCTTAAGCGGAGGAAGGGAGCAGTTCTTC. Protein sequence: CASSLSGGREQFF.

The CDR3 spells CASSNRGLSYEQYF. The CDR3 DNA sequence: TGTGCCAGCAGCAACAGGGGTCTTTCCTACGAGCAGTACTTC. This chain uses TRBV5-8 with TRBJ2-7, with TRBD1 identical over 7 bases. The trim removed 4 bases at V and 1 base at J, leaving 5 bases unmatched. CDR1 SGHTS and CDR2 YDEGEE come from the germline V gene. The CDR3 contains 14 residues.

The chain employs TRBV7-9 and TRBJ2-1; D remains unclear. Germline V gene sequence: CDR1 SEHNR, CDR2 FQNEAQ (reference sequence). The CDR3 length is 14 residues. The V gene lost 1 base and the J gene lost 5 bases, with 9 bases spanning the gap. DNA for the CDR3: TGTGCCAGCAGCTTAGGGGCCGCTAACAATGAGCAGTTCTTC. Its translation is CASSLGAANNEQFF. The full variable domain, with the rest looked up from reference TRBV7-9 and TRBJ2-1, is DTGVSQNPRHKITKRGQNVTFRCDPISEHNRLYWYRQTLGQGPEFLTYFQNEAQLEKSRLLSDRFSAERPKGSFSTLEIQRTEQGDSAMYLCASSLGAANNEQFFGPGTRLTVL.

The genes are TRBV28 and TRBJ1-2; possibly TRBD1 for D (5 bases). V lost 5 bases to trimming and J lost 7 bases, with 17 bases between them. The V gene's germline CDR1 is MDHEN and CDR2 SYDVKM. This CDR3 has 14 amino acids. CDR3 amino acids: CASSGTGTHPGYTF. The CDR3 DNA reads TGTGCCAGCAGTGGGACCGGGACTCATCCTGGCTACACCTTC.